The sequence of this T cell receptor (beta chain) was determined in a study of regulatory T cells in long-lasting Graves disease. Regarding the study as a whole: It was in persistent disease that TRBV28, TRBJ1-2 and TRBJ2-5 were favored. Sharing of public clonotypes was greater in persistent patients (under 3,000) than in new patients (roughly 880).

Time point given: persistent/refractory GD, antithyroid drugs over 5 years with positive TRAb. The TCR library was made from RNA extracted from PBMCs. EDTA tubes collected around 10 milliliters of peripheral blood. Per germline, CDR1 LGHNA and CDR2 YNFKEQ. With V trimmed by 4 bases and J by 7 bases, 9 bases remained unmatched. This CDR3 has 15 amino acids. With iRepertoire HTBI primers and Arm-PCR of CDR3 regions, TCR beta libraries were built. MiXCR was run by TCRdb on the multiplex PCR reads, yielding one entry per CDR3 protein. The table lists approximately 470,000 distinct CDR3 sequences, less than 25% of them singletons. In its sample, this clonotype was seen a few times. As yet, its antigen is unknown.

This specimen consisted of peripheral blood mononuclear cells (PBMCs), obtained when the disease was refractory, from a patient treated with antithyroid drugs. The source of this sequence is a female donor with Graves disease. The chain combines TRBV4-2 with TRBJ2-7; 11 bases match TRBD2. This CDR3 reads CASSLQLAGVGEQYF. CDR3 bases: TGTGCCAGCAGCCTACAACTAGCGGGAGTCGGAGAGCAGTACTTC.